The sequence of this T cell receptor (beta chain) was determined in a study of cytomegalovirus exposure and HLA in healthy donors. The PCR ran on 60 Vbeta and 13 Jbeta primers. Measured with immunoSEQ multiplex PCR; TCRdb has only the in-frame clones, and not every one. The sample contains around 100,000 clones, 74% of which appear only once. The CDR3 is 12 residues long. Per germline, CDR1 WSHSY and CDR2 SAAADI. The V gene lost 2 bases and the J gene lost 7 bases, with 8 bases spanning the gap. Broader study findings: Apart from CMV serostatus, no immune exposure information was available.

With regard to this clone: Its antigen remains unknown.

The sequenced sample was PBMCs. The clonotype was recovered from a man in his fifties in good health and CMV-seropositive. J is TRBJ1-1 and V is TRBV10-2; D call uncertain. This CDR3 reads CASSEQVLEAFF. The CDR3 coding sequence is TGCGCCAGCAGTGAGCAAGTACTTGAAGCTTTCTTT.